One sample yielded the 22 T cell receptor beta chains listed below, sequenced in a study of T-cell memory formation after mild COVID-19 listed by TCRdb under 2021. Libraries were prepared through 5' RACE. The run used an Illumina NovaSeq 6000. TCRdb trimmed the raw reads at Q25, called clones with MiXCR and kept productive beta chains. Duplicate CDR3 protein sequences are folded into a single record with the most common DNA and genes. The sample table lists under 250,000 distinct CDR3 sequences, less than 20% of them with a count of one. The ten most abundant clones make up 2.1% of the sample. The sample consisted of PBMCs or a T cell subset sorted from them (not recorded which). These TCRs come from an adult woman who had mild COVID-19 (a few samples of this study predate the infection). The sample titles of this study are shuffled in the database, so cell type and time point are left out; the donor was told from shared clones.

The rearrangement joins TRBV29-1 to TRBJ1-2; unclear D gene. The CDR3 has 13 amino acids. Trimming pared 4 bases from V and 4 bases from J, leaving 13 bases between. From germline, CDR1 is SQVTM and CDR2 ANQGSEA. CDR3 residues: CSVAEGRIYGYTF. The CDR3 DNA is TGCAGCGTTGCGGAAGGACGGATCTATGGCTACACCTTC.

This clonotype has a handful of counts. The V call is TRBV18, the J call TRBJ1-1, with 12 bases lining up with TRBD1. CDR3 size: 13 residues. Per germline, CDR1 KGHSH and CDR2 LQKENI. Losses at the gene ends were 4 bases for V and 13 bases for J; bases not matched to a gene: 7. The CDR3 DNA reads TGTGCCAGCTCACACCGGGACAGGGGGCTGATTTTCTTT. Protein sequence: CASSHRDRGLIFF.

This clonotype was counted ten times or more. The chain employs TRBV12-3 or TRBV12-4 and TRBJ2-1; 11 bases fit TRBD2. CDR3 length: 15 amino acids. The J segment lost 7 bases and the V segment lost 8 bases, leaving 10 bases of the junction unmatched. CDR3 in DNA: TGTGCCAGCGCCATGACTAGCGGGACAGGAAATGAGCAGTTCTTC. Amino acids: CASAMTSGTGNEQFF.

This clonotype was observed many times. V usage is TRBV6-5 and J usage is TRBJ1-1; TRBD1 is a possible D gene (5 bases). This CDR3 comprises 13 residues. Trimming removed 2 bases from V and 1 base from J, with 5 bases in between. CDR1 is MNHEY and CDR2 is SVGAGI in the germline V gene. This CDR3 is CASSYGQNTEAFF. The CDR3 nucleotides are TGTGCCAGCAGTTACGGACAGAACACTGAAGCTTTCTTT.

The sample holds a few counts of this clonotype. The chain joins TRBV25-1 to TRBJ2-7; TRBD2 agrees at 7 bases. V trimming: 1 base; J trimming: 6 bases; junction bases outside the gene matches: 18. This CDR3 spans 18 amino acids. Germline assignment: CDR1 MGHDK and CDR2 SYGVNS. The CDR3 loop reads CASSESLIVASGLSEQYF. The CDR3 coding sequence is TGTGCCAGCAGTGAATCCTTAATAGTCGCTAGCGGCCTGAGCGAGCAGTACTTC.

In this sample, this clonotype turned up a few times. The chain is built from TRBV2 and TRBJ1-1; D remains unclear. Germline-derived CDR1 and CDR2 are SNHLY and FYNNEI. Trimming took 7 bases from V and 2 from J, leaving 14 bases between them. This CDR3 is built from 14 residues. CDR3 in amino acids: CASTREASNTEAFF. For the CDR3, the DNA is TGTGCCAGCACGAGGGAGGCCTCAAACACTGAAGCTTTCTTT.

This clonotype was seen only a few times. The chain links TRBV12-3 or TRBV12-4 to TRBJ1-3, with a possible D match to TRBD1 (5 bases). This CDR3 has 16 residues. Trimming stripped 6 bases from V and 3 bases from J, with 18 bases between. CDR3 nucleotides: TGTGCCAGCAGCCCCCGGCGGGGCATGGGTGGAAACACCATATATTTT. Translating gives CASSPRRGMGGNTIYF.

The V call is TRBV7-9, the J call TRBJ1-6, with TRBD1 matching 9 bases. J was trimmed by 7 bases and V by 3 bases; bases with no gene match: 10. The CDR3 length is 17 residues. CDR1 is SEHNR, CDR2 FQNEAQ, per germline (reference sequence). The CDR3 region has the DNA TGTGCCAGCAGCTTTGCCGGGACAGGGTACACGAATTCACCCCTCCACTTT. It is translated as CASSFAGTGYTNSPLHF.

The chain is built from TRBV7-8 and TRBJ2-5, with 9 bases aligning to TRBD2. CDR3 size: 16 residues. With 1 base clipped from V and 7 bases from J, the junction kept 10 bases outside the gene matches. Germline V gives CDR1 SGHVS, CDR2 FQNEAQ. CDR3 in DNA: TGTGCCAGCAGCTTAGGCCTAGCGGGAAAAGTGGGGACCCAGTACTTC. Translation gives CASSLGLAGKVGTQYF.

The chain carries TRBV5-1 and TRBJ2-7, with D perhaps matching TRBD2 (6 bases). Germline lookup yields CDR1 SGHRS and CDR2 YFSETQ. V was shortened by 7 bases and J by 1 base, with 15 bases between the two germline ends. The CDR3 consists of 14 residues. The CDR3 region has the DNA TGCGCCAGCCGCCTTGGAGGGGTTTCCTACGAGCAGTACTTC. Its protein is CASRLGGVSYEQYF.

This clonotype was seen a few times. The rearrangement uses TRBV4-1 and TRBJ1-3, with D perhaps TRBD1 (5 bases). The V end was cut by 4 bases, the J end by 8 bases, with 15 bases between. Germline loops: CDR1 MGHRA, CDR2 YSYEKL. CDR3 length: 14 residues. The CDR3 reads CASSPSPREYTIYF. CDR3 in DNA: TGCGCCAGCAGCCCATCCCCCAGGGAATACACCATATATTTT.

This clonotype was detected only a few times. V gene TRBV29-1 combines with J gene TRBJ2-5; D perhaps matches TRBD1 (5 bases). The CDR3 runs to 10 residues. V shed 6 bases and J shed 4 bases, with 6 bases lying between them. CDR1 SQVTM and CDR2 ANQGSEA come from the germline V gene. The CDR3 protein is CSVTGETQYF. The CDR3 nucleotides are TGCAGCGTAACAGGAGAGACCCAGTACTTC.

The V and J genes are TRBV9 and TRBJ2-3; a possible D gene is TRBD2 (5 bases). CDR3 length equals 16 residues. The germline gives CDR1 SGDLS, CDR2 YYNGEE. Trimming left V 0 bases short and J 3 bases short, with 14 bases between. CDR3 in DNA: TGTGCCAGCAGCGTAGGTCGGAGGCCGGAAACAGATACGCAGTATTTT. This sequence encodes CASSVGRRPETDTQYF.

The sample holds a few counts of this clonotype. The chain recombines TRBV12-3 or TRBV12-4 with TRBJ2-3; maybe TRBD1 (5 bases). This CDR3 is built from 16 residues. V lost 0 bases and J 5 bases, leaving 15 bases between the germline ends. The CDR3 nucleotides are TGTGCCAGCAGTTTAGCATCCCCAGGGAATGGAGATACGCAGTATTTT. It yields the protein CASSLASPGNGDTQYF.

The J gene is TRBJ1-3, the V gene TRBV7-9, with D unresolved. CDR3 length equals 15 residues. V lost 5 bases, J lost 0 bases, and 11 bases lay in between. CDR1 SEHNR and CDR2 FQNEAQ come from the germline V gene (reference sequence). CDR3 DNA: TGTGCCAGCAGCGATGCAGTGAGCTCTGGAAACACCATATATTTT. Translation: CASSDAVSSGNTIYF.

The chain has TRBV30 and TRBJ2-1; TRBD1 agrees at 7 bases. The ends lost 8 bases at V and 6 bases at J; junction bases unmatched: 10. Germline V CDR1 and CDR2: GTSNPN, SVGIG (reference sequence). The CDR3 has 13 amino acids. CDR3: CALDRASLNEQFF. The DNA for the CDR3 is TGTGCCCTTGACAGGGCGAGTCTCAATGAGCAGTTCTTC.

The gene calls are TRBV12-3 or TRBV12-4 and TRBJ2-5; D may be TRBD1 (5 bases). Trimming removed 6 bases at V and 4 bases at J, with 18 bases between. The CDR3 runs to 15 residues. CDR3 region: CASSYSGHLGETQYF. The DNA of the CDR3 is TGTGCCAGCAGCTACTCAGGACATCTCGGAGAGACCCAGTACTTC.

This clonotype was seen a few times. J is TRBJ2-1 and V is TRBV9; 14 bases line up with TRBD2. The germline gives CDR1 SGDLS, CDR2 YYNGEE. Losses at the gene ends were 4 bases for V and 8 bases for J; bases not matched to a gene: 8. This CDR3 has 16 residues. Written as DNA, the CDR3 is TGTGCCAGCAGCCCCCAGGGACTAGCGGGAGTCGATGAGCAGTTCTTC. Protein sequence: CASSPQGLAGVDEQFF.

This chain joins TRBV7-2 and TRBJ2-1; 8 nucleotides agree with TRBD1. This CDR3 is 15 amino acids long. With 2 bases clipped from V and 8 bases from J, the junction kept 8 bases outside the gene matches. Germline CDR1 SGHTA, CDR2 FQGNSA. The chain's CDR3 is CASSLQGALIHEQFF. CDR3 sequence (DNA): TGTGCCAGCAGCTTACAGGGGGCGCTGATCCATGAGCAGTTCTTC.

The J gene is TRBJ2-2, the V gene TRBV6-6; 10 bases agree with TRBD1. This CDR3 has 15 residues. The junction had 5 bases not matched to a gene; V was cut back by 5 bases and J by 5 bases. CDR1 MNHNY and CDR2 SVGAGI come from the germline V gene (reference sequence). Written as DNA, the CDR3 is TGTGCCAGCAGTCCACCGGGACAGGGGACCGGGGAGCTGTTTTTT. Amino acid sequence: CASSPPGQGTGELFF.

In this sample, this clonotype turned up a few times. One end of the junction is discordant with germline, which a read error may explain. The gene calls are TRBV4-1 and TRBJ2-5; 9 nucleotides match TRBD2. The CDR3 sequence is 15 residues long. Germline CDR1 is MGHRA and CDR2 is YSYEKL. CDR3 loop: CASSQDYGLAWSQDF. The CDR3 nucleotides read TGCGCCAGCAGCCAAGATTACGGACTAGCGTGGTCCCAAGACTTC.

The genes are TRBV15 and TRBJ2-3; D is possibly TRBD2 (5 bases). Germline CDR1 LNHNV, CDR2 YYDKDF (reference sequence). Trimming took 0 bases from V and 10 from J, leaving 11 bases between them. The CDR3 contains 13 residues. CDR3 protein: CATSRDGPGSQYF. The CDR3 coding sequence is TGTGCCACCAGCAGAGATGGCCCGGGGTCGCAGTATTTT.